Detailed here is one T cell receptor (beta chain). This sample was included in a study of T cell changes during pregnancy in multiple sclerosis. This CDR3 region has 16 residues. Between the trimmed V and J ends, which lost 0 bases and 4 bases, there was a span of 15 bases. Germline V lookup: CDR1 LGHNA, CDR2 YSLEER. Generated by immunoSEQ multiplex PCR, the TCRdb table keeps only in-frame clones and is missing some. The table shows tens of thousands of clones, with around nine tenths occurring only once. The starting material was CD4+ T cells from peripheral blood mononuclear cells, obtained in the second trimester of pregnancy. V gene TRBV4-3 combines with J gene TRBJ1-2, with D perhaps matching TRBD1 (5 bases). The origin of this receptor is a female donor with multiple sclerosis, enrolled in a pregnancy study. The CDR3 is CASSQESDGAIYGYTF. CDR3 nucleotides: TGCGCCAGCAGCCAAGAATCGGATGGGGCGATCTATGGCTACACCTTC.